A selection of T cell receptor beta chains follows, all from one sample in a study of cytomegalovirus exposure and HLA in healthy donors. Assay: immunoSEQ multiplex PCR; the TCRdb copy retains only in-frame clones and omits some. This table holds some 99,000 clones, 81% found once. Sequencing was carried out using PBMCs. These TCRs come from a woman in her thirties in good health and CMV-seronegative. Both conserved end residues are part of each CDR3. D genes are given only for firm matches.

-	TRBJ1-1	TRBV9	TGTGCCAGCAGCGTAGCTGGCCAGGGGAACACTGAAGCTTTCTTT	CASSVAGQGNTEAFF
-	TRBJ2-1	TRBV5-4	TGTGCCAGCAGCTTGGACAGCCAATCCTACAATGAGCAGTTCTTC	CASSLDSQSYNEQFF
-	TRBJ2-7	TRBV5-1	TGCGCCAGCAGGGGCCAGGGTAACTACGAGCAGTACTTC	CASRGQGNYEQYF
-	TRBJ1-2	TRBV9	TGTGCCAGCAGCGTAGATGGGGGGAGCCGTGGCTACACCTTC	CASSVDGGSRGYTF
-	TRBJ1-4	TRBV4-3	TGCGCCAGCAGCTTTTACATACAGGCTCCTGAAAAACTGTTTTTT	CASSFYIQAPEKLFF
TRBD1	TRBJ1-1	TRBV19	TGTGCCAGTAGTACCCAGGGGACAGTGAACACTGAAGCTTTCTTT	CASSTQGTVNTEAFF
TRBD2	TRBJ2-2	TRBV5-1	TGCGCCAGCAGCTTGGTTCCTAGCGGGAGTGCCACCGGGGAGCTGTTTTTT	CASSLVPSGSATGELFF
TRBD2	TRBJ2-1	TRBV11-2	TGTGCCAGCAGCTTAGATCGCGGCGGGAGGTCTGAGCAGTTCTTC	CASSLDRGGRSEQFF
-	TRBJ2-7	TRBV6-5	TGTGCCAGCAGTTACCGGGACACCTCCTACGAGCAGTACTTC	CASSYRDTSYEQYF
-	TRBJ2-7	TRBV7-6	TGTGCCAGCAGCTTAGAAATCGGAGACCCCTACGAGCAGTACTTC	CASSLEIGDPYEQYF
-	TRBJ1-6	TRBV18	TGTGCCAGCTCACCACAGATACAGAATTCACCCCTCCACTTT	CASSPQIQNSPLHF
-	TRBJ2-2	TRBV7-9	TGTGCCAGCAGTCTTCGGGGGGCGGGCACCGGGGAGCTGTTTTTT	CASSLRGAGTGELFF
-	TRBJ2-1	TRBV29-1	TGCAGCGTGCGACTAGGGTCCTACAATGAGCAGTTCTTC	CSVRLGSYNEQFF
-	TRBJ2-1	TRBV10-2	TGCGCCAGCAGTGGGGGGGCAGGGGGGTTCTTC	CASSGGAGGFF
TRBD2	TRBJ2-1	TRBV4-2	TGTGCCAGCAGCCAAGGGGCAGGAGCGGGGGGGTACAATGAGCAGTTCTTC	CASSQGAGAGGYNEQFF
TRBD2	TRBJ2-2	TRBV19	TGTGCCAGTAGTATATTGACTAGCGGGATCGGGTACACCGGGGAGCTGTTTTTT	CASSILTSGIGYTGELFF
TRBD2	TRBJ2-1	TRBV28	TGTGCCAGCAGTTCGGGACTAGCGCGCAATGAGCAGTTCTTC	CASSSGLARNEQFF
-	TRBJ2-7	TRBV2	TGTGCCAGCAGTGGGCTCGGGGGTGTCGAGCAGTACTTC	CASSGLGGVEQYF
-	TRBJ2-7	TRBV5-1	TGCGCCAGCAGCCTCATTAGCGGCAGGAGCTCCTACGAGCAGTACTTC	CASSLISGRSSYEQYF